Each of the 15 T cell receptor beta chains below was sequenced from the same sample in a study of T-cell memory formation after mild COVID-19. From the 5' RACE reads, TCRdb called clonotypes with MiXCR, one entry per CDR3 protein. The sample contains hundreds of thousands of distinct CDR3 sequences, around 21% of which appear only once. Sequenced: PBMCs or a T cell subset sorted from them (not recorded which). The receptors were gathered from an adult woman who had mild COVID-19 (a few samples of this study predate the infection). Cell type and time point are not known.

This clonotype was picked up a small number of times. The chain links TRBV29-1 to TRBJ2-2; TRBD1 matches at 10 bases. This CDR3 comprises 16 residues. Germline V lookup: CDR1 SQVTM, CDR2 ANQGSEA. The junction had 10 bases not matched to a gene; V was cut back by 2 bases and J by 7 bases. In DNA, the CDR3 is TGCAGCGTTGAACACCCGACAGGGGGCGGCGTCGGGGAGCTGTTTTTT. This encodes CSVEHPTGGGVGELFF.

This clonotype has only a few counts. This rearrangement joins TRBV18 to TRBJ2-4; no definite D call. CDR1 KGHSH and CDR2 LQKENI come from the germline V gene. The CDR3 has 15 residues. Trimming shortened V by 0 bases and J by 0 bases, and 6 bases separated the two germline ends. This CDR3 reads CASSPPHLAKNIQYF. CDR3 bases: TGTGCCAGCTCACCACCCCATCTAGCCAAAAACATTCAGTACTTC.

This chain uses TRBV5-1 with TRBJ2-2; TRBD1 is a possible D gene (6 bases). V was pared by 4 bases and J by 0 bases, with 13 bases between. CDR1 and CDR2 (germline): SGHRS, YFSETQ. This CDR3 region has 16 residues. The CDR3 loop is CASSPGQPANTGELFF. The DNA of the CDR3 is TGCGCCAGCAGCCCCGGACAGCCCGCGAACACCGGGGAGCTGTTTTTT.

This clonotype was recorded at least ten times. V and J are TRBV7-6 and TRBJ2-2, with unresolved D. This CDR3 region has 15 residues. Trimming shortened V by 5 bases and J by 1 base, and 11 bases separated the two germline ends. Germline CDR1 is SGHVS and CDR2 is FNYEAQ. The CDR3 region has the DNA TGTGCCAGCAGCCCTTCACTCCTGAACACCGGGGAGCTGTTTTTT. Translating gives CASSPSLLNTGELFF.

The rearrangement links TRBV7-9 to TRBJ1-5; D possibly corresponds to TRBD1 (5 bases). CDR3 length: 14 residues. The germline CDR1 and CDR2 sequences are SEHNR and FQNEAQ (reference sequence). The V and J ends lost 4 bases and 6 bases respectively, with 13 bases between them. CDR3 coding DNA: TGTGCCAGCAGCTCTCAGGGTATCGGTCAGCCCCAGCATTTT. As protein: CASSSQGIGQPQHF.

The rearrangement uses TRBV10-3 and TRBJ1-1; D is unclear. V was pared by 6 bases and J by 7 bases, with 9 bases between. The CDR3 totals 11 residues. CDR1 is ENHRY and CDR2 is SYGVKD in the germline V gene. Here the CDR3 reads CAISPGNEAFF. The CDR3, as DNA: TGTGCCATCAGCCCCGGGAATGAAGCTTTCTTT.

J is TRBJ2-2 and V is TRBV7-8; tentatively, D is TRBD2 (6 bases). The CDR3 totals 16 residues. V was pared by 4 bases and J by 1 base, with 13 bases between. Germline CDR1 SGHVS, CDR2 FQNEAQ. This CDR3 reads CASSSHGTWNTGELFF. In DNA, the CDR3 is TGTGCCAGCAGCTCCCATGGGACTTGGAACACCGGGGAGCTGTTTTTT.

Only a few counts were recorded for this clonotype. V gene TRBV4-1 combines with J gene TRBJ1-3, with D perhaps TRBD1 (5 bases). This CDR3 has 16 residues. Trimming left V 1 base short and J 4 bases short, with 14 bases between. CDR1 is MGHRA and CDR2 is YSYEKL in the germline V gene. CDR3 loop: CASSQVAGQGGNTIYF. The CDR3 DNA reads TGCGCCAGCAGCCAAGTGGCGGGCCAGGGAGGAAACACCATATATTTT.

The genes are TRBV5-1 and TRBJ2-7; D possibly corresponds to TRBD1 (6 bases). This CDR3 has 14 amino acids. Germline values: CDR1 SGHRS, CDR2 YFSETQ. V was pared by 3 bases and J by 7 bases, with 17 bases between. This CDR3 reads CASSSSGHPGEQYF. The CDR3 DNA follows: TGCGCCAGCAGCTCGTCGGGACACCCTGGGGAGCAGTACTTC.

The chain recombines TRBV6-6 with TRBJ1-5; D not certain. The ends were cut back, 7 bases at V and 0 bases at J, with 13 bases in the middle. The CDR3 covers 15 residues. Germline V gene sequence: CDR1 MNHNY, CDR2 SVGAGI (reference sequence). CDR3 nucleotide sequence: TGTGCCAGCACCCCGTTCGAGGGTAGCAATCAGCCCCAGCATTTT. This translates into CASTPFEGSNQPQHF.

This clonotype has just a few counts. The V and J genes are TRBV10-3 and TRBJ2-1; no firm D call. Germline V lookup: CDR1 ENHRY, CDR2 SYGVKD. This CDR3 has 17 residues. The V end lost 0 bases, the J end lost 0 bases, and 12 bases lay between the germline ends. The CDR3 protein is CAISESSFTNSYNEQFF. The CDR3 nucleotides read TGTGCCATCAGTGAGTCCTCCTTTACCAACTCCTACAATGAGCAGTTCTTC.

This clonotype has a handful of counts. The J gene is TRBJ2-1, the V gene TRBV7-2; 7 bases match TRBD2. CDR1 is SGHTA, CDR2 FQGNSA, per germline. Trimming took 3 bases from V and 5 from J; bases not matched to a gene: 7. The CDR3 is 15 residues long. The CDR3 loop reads CASSFGRVGHNEQFF. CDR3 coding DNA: TGTGCCAGCAGCTTTGGGAGGGTTGGCCACAATGAGCAGTTCTTC.

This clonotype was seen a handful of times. The CDR3 sequence: CASSSNRLAGDNEQFF. DNA for the CDR3: TGTGCCAGCAGCTCGAATCGGCTAGCGGGAGACAATGAGCAGTTCTTC. This sequence joins TRBV7-9 and TRBJ2-1; TRBD2 agrees at 10 bases. CDR3 size: 16 residues. V lost 4 bases and J lost 5; bases outside the gene matches: 8. The germline CDR1 and CDR2 sequences are SEHNR and FQNEAQ (reference sequence). The whole variable domain, filled in from reference TRBV7-9 and TRBJ2-1, reads DTGVSQNPRHKITKRGQNVTFRCDPISEHNRLYWYRQTLGQGPEFLTYFQNEAQLEKSRLLSDRFSAERPKGSFSTLEIQRTEQGDSAMYLCASSSNRLAGDNEQFFGPGTRLTVL.

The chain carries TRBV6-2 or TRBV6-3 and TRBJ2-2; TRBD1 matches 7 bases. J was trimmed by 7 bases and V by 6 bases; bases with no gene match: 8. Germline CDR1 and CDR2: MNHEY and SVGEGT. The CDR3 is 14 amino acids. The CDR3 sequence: CASRSTGAGGELFF. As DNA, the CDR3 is TGTGCCAGCAGATCAACAGGGGCCGGCGGGGAGCTGTTTTTT.

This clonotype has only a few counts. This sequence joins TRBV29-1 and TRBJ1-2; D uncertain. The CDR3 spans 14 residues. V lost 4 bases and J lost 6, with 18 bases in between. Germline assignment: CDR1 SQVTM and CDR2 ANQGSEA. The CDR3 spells CSVAPGGLGDGYTF. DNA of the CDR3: TGCAGCGTTGCCCCCGGAGGGTTAGGCGATGGCTACACCTTC. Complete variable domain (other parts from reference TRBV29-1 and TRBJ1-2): SAVISQKPSRDICQRGTSLTIQCQVDSQVTMMFWYRQQPGQSLTLIATANQGSEATYESGFVIDKFPISRPNLTFSTLTVSNMSPEDSSIYLCSVAPGGLGDGYTFGSGTRLTVV.